What follows are 19 T cell receptor beta chains derived from one specimen sequenced in a study of T cells in Graves' hyperthyroidism and ophthalmopathy. Regions amplified from RNA transcripts were the TCR beta CDR3 regions. The HTBI set primed first-round TCR CDR3 RT-PCR. One entry per CDR3 protein results from TCRdb running MiXCR on the multiplex PCR reads. This sample has 500,000 to 550,000 distinct CDR3 sequences; about 20% occur once, and the top ten carry less than 55%. Source material: blood. These receptors originate from a middle-aged man with Graves' ophthalmopathy.

V gene TRBV11-2 combines with J gene TRBJ1-6, with 11 bases matching TRBD1. V was pared by 7 bases and J by 7 bases, with 3 bases of the junction left unmatched. CDR1 is SGHAT, CDR2 FQNNGV, per germline. The CDR3 length is 14 residues. CDR3 DNA: TGTGCCAGCACCCGGGACAGGGGGAATTCACCCCTCCACTTT. It encodes CASTRDRGNSPLHF.

In the case of this clonotype: A much more abundant neighbour one base away suggests this may be a read error. V gene TRBV2 combines with J gene TRBJ1-3; 7 bases fit TRBD1. V was clipped by 6 bases and J by 8 bases; unmatched bases: 10. The germline CDR1 and CDR2 sequences are SNHLY and FYNNEI. The CDR3 is made up of 14 amino acids. CDR3 amino acids: CASRATGFSDTIYF. The CDR3 nucleotides read TGTGCCAGCAGGGCGACAGGGTTCTCAGACACCATATATTTT.

Only a few counts were recorded for this clonotype. The V call is TRBV6-2 or TRBV6-3, the J call TRBJ2-1; weak D call: TRBD1 (6 bases). The CDR3 has 16 residues. Germline values: CDR1 MNHEY, CDR2 SVGEGT. The ends were cut back, 7 bases at V and 6 bases at J, with 22 bases in the middle. CDR3 in DNA: TGTGCCAGCACCCCAGGGGTGGAGAGGTTGACCAATGAGCAGTTCTTC. This codes for CASTPGVERLTNEQFF.

The chain is built from TRBV13 and TRBJ2-7; 10 bases are a match to TRBD1. The length of the CDR3 is 16 residues. The ends lost 0 bases at V and 3 bases at J; junction bases unmatched: 5. The germline V gene has CDR1 PRHDT and CDR2 FYEKMQ (reference sequence). The CDR3 DNA follows: TGTGCCAGCAGCTTAGGCCTGGACAGGGGGATCTACGAGCAGTACTTC. Its protein product is CASSLGLDRGIYEQYF.

The V and J genes are TRBV15 and TRBJ2-1, with D maybe TRBD1 (5 bases). The CDR3 is made up of 15 amino acids. From germline, CDR1 is LNHNV and CDR2 YYDKDF (reference sequence). V was cut by 6 bases and J by 5 bases, with 17 bases left in between. CDR3 amino acids: CATRGAADSDNEQFF. The DNA of the CDR3 is TGTGCCACCAGAGGGGCGGCTGATTCAGACAATGAGCAGTTCTTC.

This clonotype showed up just once. The rearrangement joins TRBV9 to TRBJ2-7; the match to TRBD1 covers 8 bases. Germline trimming cut 4 bases from V and 3 bases from J; bases unmatched to any gene: 9. Germline CDR1 is SGDLS and CDR2 is YYNGEE. The CDR3 covers 15 residues. The CDR3 nucleotides read TGTGCCAGCAGCCCAGAGGGACAGGCGAACTACGAGCAGTACTTC. Protein sequence: CASSPEGQANYEQYF. Supplemented by reference TRBV9 and TRBJ2-7, the full variable domain reads DSGVTQTPKHLITATGQRVTLRCSPRSGDLSVYWYQQSLDQGLQFLIQYYNGEERAKGNILERFSAQQFPDLHSELNLSSLELGDSALYFCASSPEGQANYEQYFGPGTRLTVT.

This chain uses TRBV30 with TRBJ1-5, with 7 bases aligning to TRBD1. CDR3 size: 14 residues. Germline CDR1 GTSNPN, CDR2 SVGIG (reference sequence). Losses at the gene ends were 0 bases for V and 7 bases for J; bases not matched to a gene: 6. The CDR3 protein is CAWSVEGARQPQHF. The DNA of the CDR3 is TGTGCCTGGAGTGTAGAGGGGGCACGGCAGCCCCAGCATTTT.

In its sample, this clonotype was seen a few times. The chain links TRBV10-3 to TRBJ1-6; perhaps TRBD1 as D (6 bases). Germline V gives CDR1 ENHRY, CDR2 SYGVKD. Trimming took off 8 bases at V and 8 bases at J, with 16 bases between the two ends. The CDR3 has 14 amino acids. The CDR3 coding sequence is TGTGCCATCGGGGGGGGCAGGGAGGATTCACCCCTCCACTTT. This encodes CAIGGGREDSPLHF.

To note about this clonotype: This may be a read error: a much more frequent sequence differs by one nucleotide. This rearrangement joins TRBV12-3 or TRBV12-4 to TRBJ1-2; D is unclear. This CDR3 spans 13 amino acids. CDR3 region: CASGLEGRSGYTF. CDR3 in DNA: TGTGCCAGCGGTTTAGAAGGGAGGTCTGGCTACACCTTC.

The V call is TRBV20-1, the J call TRBJ2-3, with D possibly TRBD2 on 5 matching bases. Trimming cost V 4 bases and J 3 bases, with 11 bases left between them. This CDR3 comprises 13 residues. Germline-derived CDR1 and CDR2 are DFQATT and SNEGSKA (reference sequence). The CDR3 spells CSANLPGTDTQYF. Here the CDR3 DNA reads TGCAGTGCTAACTTACCGGGGACAGATACGCAGTATTTT.

This clonotype showed up many times. The germline gene is not matched at one end of the junction; a read error may be the cause. The chain carries TRBV3-1 and TRBJ2-3; 9 nucleotides agree with TRBD2. CDR3 length equals 18 residues. Germline loops: CDR1 LGHDT, CDR2 YNNKEL (reference sequence). CDR3 region: CASSQDRGYGTSTDTQYF. The CDR3 DNA reads as TGTGCCAGCAGCCAAGATCGAGGTTATGGGACTAGCACTGATACGCAGTATTTT.

This clonotype was observed a handful of times. The gene calls are TRBV15 and TRBJ1-4; the D gene is possibly TRBD1 (6 bases). The V gene lost 7 bases and the J gene lost 8 bases, with 14 bases spanning the gap. This CDR3 comprises 13 residues. Germline V CDR1 and CDR2: LNHNV, YYDKDF (reference sequence). The chain's CDR3 is CATNRDMREKLFF. The CDR3 region has the DNA TGTGCCACCAACAGGGACATGCGGGAAAAACTGTTTTTT.

The chain links TRBV27 to TRBJ2-2; TRBD2 is a possible D gene (6 bases). V was trimmed by 6 bases and J by 7 bases, leaving 9 bases between them. Germline V gene data show CDR1 as MNHEY and CDR2 as SMNVEV (reference sequence). The CDR3 is made up of 12 amino acids. The CDR3 DNA reads as TGTGCCAGCAGGGGACTGAGCGGGGAGCTGTTTTTT. Protein product: CASRGLSGELFF.

The CDR3 DNA follows: TGTGCCTGGGCTAGATCCGCAGATACGCAGTATTTT. Protein product: CAWARSADTQYF. The chain uses TRBV30 and TRBJ2-3, with D unclear. Trimming removed 5 bases at V and 4 bases at J, with 10 bases between. From germline, CDR1 is GTSNPN and CDR2 SVGIG (reference sequence). The CDR3 is 12 amino acids.

This clonotype turned up a few times. The DNA for the CDR3 is TGCAGTGCTAGTGGACTAGCGGGGGGCGGCACAGATACGCAGTATTTT. The encoded protein is CSASGLAGGGTDTQYF. The chain is built from TRBV20-1 and TRBJ2-3, with 14 bases identical to TRBD2. Germline values: CDR1 DFQATT, CDR2 SNEGSKA (reference sequence). This CDR3 spans 16 amino acids. J lost 1 base, V lost 3 bases, and 3 bases had no gene match.

The chain has TRBV5-4 and TRBJ2-5, with unresolved D. The CDR3 totals 14 residues. CDR1 SGHNT and CDR2 YYREEE come from the germline V gene (reference sequence). Trimming removed 0 bases at V and 8 bases at J, with 14 bases between. CDR3: CASSLGLQPGTQYF. As DNA, the CDR3 is TGTGCCAGCAGCTTGGGGCTACAGCCCGGAACCCAGTACTTC.

This clonotype occurred many times. This sequence joins TRBV28 and TRBJ2-7; possibly TRBD2 for D (6 bases). V was trimmed by 6 bases and J by 0 bases, leaving 15 bases between them. CDR3 length equals 15 residues. Germline V CDR1 and CDR2: MDHEN, SYDVKM. CDR3 sequence reads: CASSRWGSGSYEQYF. As DNA, the CDR3 is TGTGCCAGCAGCCGTTGGGGTAGCGGCTCCTACGAGCAGTACTTC.

This rearrangement joins TRBV6-1 to TRBJ1-2; 7 bases map to TRBD1. This CDR3 spans 17 amino acids. The V gene end was trimmed by 3 bases and the J gene end by 0 bases; junction bases not matched to a gene: 10. Per the germline V gene, CDR1 is MNHNS and CDR2 is SASEGT. CDR3 DNA: TGTGCCAGCAGTGACCCACAGGGGTTGGTTTCTAACTATGGCTACACCTTC. Residues: CASSDPQGLVSNYGYTF.

The chain combines TRBV12-3 or TRBV12-4 with TRBJ1-1, with D tentatively TRBD1 (5 bases). This CDR3 contains 15 residues. Deletions cut 1 base from V and 7 bases from J, with 16 bases between. For the CDR3, the DNA is TGTGCCAGCAGTTTAGGACAGTCTCTAAGAGTTGAAGCTTTCTTT. Amino acid sequence: CASSLGQSLRVEAFF.